This is a list of T cell receptor beta chains from one sample in a study of shared T cell receptors in the human thymus. Libraries were prepared by immunoSEQ multiplex PCR; TCRdb keeps only in-frame clonotypes and omits some of them. This table has hundreds of thousands of clones, approximately 87% appearing once. A further study also used this sample, focusing on human thymus T cells.

Sequencing used thymocytes. The receptors come from a boy younger than two with a congenital heart defect. Each CDR3 is given with its conserved first and last residue. A D gene is named only where the DNA matches it firmly. Size tells how often a clone was seen (once, few, many) or the class of an expanded clone, and some rows leave it out.

J gene	D gene	clone size	V gene	CDR3 DNA	CDR3 protein
TRBJ2-7	TRBD1	-	TRBV5-1	TGCGCCAGCAGCATCTCGGGACAGGCTCCCTCCAGCTCCTACGAGCAGTACTTC	CASSISGQAPSSSYEQYF
TRBJ2-1	-	-	TRBV29-1	TGCAGCGATGATGCTGTCGGCAATGAGCAGTTCTTC	CSDDAVGNEQFF
TRBJ2-7	TRBD2	-	TRBV5-6	TGTGCCAGCAGCCCCCTGACTAGCGGGGAATACGAGCAGTACTTC	CASSPLTSGEYEQYF
TRBJ1-2	TRBD1	-	TRBV28	TGTGCCAGCAGCTCCCGGGACAGGGACCATGGCTACACCTTC	CASSSRDRDHGYTF
TRBJ1-5	-	-	TRBV28	TGTGCCAGCAGTTTGGCTAGCAATCAGCCCCAGCATTTT	CASSLASNQPQHF
TRBJ2-3	-	-	TRBV18	TGTGCCAGCTCACGAGACTTAAGCACAGATACGCAGTATTTT	CASSRDLSTDTQYF
TRBJ1-5	TRBD1	-	TRBV28	TGTGCCAGCAGTTTACTGGGGCAGGGGGTTCGAAATCAGCCCCAGCATTTT	CASSLLGQGVRNQPQHF
TRBJ1-2	-	-	TRBV29-1	TGCAGCGTTGATGTGGGGAGGTATGGCTACACCTTC	CSVDVGRYGYTF
TRBJ2-3	TRBD2	-	TRBV28	TGTGCCAGCAGTCAACTCGGGGGGGCCTCAGATACGCAGTATTTT	CASSQLGGASDTQYF
TRBJ1-1	TRBD1	-	TRBV6-1	TGTGCCAGCCTGGACAGGGGCCTGAACACTGAAGCTTTCTTT	CASLDRGLNTEAFF
TRBJ2-3	-	-	TRBV4-1	TGCGCCAGCAGCCAAGATAAAAGGCCTAGCGACCCTGGTGGAGATACGCAGTATTTT	CASSQDKRPSDPGGDTQYF
TRBJ2-3	-	-	TRBV27	TGTGCCAGCAGTTTAGGCGTGGGGGGGGCTCCAGATACGCAGTATTTT	CASSLGVGGAPDTQYF
TRBJ2-7	-	once	TRBV28	TGTGCCAGCAGTTTACCCGGACTGAGCTACGAGCAGTACTTC	CASSLPGLSYEQYF
TRBJ2-7	TRBD1	-	TRBV19	TGTGCCAGTAGTACTGGGACAGTCTACGAGCAGTACTTC	CASSTGTVYEQYF
TRBJ2-7	-	-	TRBV5-6	TGTGCCAGCAGCCTAATAGCAGCGGGCTCCTACGAGCAGTACTTC	CASSLIAAGSYEQYF
TRBJ2-7	-	-	TRBV21-1	TGTGCCAGCAAGAAGGGACTAGCGGGGGGCCATTCCTACGAGCAGTACTTC	CASKKGLAGGHSYEQYF
TRBJ2-3	-	-	TRBV14	TGTGCCAGCAGCCAAGAGCTACTGACAGATACGCAGTATTTT	CASSQELLTDTQYF
TRBJ2-2	TRBD2	-	TRBV28	TGTGCCAGCAGTCCAGGGAGCGGGAGGGTTTCCCGAACCGGGGAGCTGTTTTTT	CASSPGSGRVSRTGELFF
TRBJ2-7	TRBD2	-	TRBV7-8	TGTGCCAGCAGCCCGGGACAACGTTACACTAGCGGTAGCGTCTACGAGCAGTACTTC	CASSPGQRYTSGSVYEQYF
TRBJ2-1	TRBD2	-	TRBV6-5	TGTGCCAGCAGGACAAGCGGGAATAATGAGCAGTTCTTC	CASRTSGNNEQFF
TRBJ1-5	-	-	TRBV4-1	TGCGCCAGCAGCCAAGTCCGGGAGGACCCCCGGGGTCAGCCCCAGCATTTT	CASSQVREDPRGQPQHF
TRBJ1-5	TRBD1	-	TRBV4-2	TGTGCCAGCAGCCAAGATGGGGACAGCCTTCCTAGCAATCAGCCCCAGCATTTT	CASSQDGDSLPSNQPQHF
TRBJ2-7	-	-	TRBV29-1	TGCAGCGTTGTGGTCGGCTCCTACGAGCAGTACTTC	CSVVVGSYEQYF
TRBJ1-2	-	-	TRBV6-5	TGTGCCAGCAGTTACGGCAGGGAAGGTGGCTACACCTTC	CASSYGREGGYTF
TRBJ1-6	TRBD1	-	TRBV28	TGTGCCAGCAGTCGGGACAGGGGTAATTCACCCCTCCACTTT	CASSRDRGNSPLHF
TRBJ2-3	-	-	TRBV14	TGTGCCAGCAGCCAACGAGGCGTTTCCACAGATACGCAGTATTTT	CASSQRGVSTDTQYF
TRBJ1-1	-	few	TRBV21-1	TGTGCCAGCAGCAAATATAGGAGACAGGAGAACACTGAAGCTTTCTTT	CASSKYRRQENTEAFF
TRBJ1-5	-	-	TRBV28	TGTGCCAGCAGTTTAATACTAAGGGGTAGGGGGATCAATCAGCCCCAGCATTTT	CASSLILRGRGINQPQHF
TRBJ2-1	TRBD2	-	TRBV6-5	TGTGCCAGCAGTTACTCCAGCGGGAGTCGCGATGAGCAGTTCTTC	CASSYSSGSRDEQFF
TRBJ1-1	-	-	TRBV21-1	TGTGCCAGCCCCTACACTGAAGCTTTCTTT	CASPYTEAFF
TRBJ1-4	TRBD1	-	TRBV4-3	TGCGCCAGCAGCCAAGCGCCGGGACAGGGGTTCTGGGGCGGAAAACTGTTTTTT	CASSQAPGQGFWGGKLFF
TRBJ1-1	-	-	TRBV5-1	TGCGCCAGCAGCTTGGGTTTCATACAGTCTTCCGCTTTCTTT	CASSLGFIQSSAFF
TRBJ2-3	TRBD1	-	TRBV28	TGTGCCAGCAGTTTAGTAGGGGGCCCAGATACGCAGTATTTT	CASSLVGGPDTQYF
TRBJ2-3	TRBD2	-	TRBV5-1	TGCGCCAGCAGCTTGTTTACGACTAGCGCCACAGATACGCAGTATTTT	CASSLFTTSATDTQYF
TRBJ2-4	-	-	TRBV28	TGTGCCAGCAGGGCCACCGTAGCCAAAAACATTCAGTACTTC	CASRATVAKNIQYF
TRBJ2-1	-	-	TRBV11-2	TGTGCCAGCAGCGTTAGCAATGAGCAGTTCTTC	CASSVSNEQFF
TRBJ2-7	TRBD1	-	TRBV4-3	TGCGCCAGCAGCCAGGAGTGGGGGGACAGGGAAACCTACGAGCAGTACTTC	CASSQEWGDRETYEQYF
TRBJ2-5	-	-	TRBV2	TGTGCCAGCATCCAGGACGTCGAAAGCGGGGAGACCCAGTACTTC	CASIQDVESGETQYF
TRBJ2-1	-	-	TRBV5-1	TGCGCCAGCAGCTTGGCCGGGACTCCCCCAACCTACAATGAGCAGTTCTTC	CASSLAGTPPTYNEQFF
TRBJ2-7	-	-	TRBV19	TGTGCCAGTAGTATCTCCGGGTGGAGCTACGAGCAGTACTTC	CASSISGWSYEQYF
TRBJ1-1	-	-	TRBV7-4	TGTGCCAGCAGCTTTGACAGGACGAACACTGAAGCTTTCTTT	CASSFDRTNTEAFF
TRBJ1-3	-	-	TRBV19	TGTGCCAGTAGTGACAGATACATTGGAAACACCATATATTTT	CASSDRYIGNTIYF
TRBJ1-1	TRBD1	-	TRBV27	TGTGCCAGCAAATTACAGGGGGCTGGCACTGAAGCTTTCTTT	CASKLQGAGTEAFF